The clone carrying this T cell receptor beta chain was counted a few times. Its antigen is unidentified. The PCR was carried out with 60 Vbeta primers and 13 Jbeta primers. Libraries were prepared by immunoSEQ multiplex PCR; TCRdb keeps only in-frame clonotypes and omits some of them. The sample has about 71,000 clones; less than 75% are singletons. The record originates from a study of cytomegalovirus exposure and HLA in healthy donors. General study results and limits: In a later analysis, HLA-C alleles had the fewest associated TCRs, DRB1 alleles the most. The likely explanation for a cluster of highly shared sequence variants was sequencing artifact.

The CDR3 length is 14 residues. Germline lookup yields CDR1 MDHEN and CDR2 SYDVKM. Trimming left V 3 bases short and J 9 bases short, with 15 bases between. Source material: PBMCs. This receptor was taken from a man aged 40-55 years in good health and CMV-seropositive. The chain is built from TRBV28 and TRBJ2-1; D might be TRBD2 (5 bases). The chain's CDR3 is CASSFWAELGEQFF. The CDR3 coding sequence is TGTGCCAGCAGTTTCTGGGCCGAACTAGGTGAGCAGTTCTTC. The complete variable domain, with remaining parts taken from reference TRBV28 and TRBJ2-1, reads DVKVTQSSRYLVKRTGEKVFLECVQDMDHENMFWYRQDPGLGLRLIYFSYDVKMKEKGDIPEGYSVSREKKERFSLILESASTNQTSMYLCASSFWAELGEQFFGPGTRLTVL.